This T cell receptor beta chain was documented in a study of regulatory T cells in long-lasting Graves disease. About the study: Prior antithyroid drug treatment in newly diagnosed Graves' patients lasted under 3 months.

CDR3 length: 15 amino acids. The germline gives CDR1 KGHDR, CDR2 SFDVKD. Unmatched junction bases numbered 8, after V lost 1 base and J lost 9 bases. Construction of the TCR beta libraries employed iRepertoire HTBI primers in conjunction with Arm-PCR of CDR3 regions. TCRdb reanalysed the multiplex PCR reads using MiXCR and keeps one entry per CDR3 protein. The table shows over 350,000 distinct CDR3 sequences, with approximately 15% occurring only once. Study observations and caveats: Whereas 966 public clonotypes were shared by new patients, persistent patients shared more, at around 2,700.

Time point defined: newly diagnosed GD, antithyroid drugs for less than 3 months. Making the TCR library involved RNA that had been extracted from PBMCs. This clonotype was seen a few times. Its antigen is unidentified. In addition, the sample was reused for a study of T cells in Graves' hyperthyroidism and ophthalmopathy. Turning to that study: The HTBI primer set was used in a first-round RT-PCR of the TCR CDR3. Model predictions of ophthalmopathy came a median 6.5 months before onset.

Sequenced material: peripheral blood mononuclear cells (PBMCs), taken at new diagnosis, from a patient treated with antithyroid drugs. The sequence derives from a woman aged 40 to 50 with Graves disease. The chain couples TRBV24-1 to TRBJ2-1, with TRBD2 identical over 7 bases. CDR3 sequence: CATSDFEAGRGEQFF. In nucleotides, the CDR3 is TGTGCCACCAGTGATTTTGAGGCAGGGAGGGGTGAGCAGTTCTTC.